The 4 T cell receptor beta chains below all came from one sample that was sequenced in a study of post-analysis software for immune sequencing data. TCR beta cDNA libraries had unique molecular identifiers. One entry per CDR3 protein, called by TCRdb with MiXCR from the PCR reads. In the table there are some 890,000 distinct CDR3 sequences, about 57% of which are singletons. Study-level results: Relative to controls, patients had about five TRBV segments at higher frequency, with TRBV5-6, TRBV5-1 and TRBV20-1 among these.

No cognate antigen is known for these TCRs. The sequencing sample was made of blood. These receptors were collected from a girl aged 10 to 17 with multiple sclerosis.

The rearrangement joins TRBV3-1 to TRBJ2-7, with TRBD1 matching 11 bases. Matching the DNA end better, TRBJ2-5 makes the J call doubtful. In germline, CDR1 is LGHDT, CDR2 YNNKEL (reference sequence). The CDR3 is 16 amino acids. In DNA form, the CDR3 reads TGTGCCAGCAGCCCCTTGGACAGGGGGCGTGAAGAGACCCAGTACTTC. Translation: CASSPLDRGREETQYF.

This clonotype was detected many times. V is TRBV29-1 and J is TRBJ2-1; 8 bases match TRBD2. Germline CDR1 SQVTM, CDR2 ANQGSEA. The CDR3 has 15 amino acids. The junction had 11 bases not matched to a gene; V was cut back by 6 bases and J by 4 bases. CDR3 region: CSVPREGRTYNEQFF. CDR3 sequence (DNA): TGCAGCGTCCCCCGGGAGGGCAGGACTTACAATGAGCAGTTCTTC.

This rearrangement joins TRBV7-9 to TRBJ2-7; D gene ambiguous. V lost 1 base to trimming and J lost 3 bases, with 10 bases between them. Germline CDR1 and CDR2: SEHNR and FQNEAQ (reference sequence). The CDR3 contains 14 residues. The CDR3 loop reads CASSLGRALYEQYF. In DNA, the CDR3 is TGTGCCAGCAGCTTAGGCCGGGCTCTCTACGAGCAGTACTTC.

This clonotype was recorded only once. CDR3 protein: CSARSSERSSYNEQFF. The CDR3 DNA reads TGCAGTGCTAGATCCTCCGAGCGGAGCTCCTACAATGAGCAGTTCTTC. The chain combines TRBV20-1 with TRBJ2-1, with D possibly TRBD2 on 5 matching bases. Germline CDR1 DFQATT, CDR2 SNEGSKA (reference sequence). V was trimmed by 2 bases and J by 0 bases, leaving 14 bases between them. This CDR3 has 16 amino acids.